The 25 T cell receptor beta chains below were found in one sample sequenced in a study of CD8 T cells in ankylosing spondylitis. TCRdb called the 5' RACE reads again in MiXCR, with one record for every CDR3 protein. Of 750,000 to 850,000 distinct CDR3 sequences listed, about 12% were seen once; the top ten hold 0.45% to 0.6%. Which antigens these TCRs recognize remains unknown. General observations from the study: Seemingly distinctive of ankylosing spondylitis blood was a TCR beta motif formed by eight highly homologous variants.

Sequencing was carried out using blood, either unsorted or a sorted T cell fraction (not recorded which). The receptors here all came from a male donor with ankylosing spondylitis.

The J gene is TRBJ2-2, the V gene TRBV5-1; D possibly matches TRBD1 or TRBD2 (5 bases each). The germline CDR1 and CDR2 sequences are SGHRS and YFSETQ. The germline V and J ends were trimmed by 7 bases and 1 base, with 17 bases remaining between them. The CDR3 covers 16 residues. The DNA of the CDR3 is TGCGCCAGCTCGACTGGGACGGAGCTGAACACCGGGGAGCTGTTTTTT. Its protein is CASSTGTELNTGELFF.

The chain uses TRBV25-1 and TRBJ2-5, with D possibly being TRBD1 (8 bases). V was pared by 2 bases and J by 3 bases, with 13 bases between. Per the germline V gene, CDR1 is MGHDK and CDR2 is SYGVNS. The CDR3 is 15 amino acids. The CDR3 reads CASSEHRGGEETQYF. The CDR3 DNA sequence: TGTGCCAGCAGTGAACACAGGGGGGGGGAAGAGACCCAGTACTTC.

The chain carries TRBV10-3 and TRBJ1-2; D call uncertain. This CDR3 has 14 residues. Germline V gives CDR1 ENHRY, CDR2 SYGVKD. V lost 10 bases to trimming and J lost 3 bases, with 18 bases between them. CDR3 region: CASTPGPLDYGYTF. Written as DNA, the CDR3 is TGTGCCAGTACCCCCGGCCCGTTGGACTATGGCTACACCTTC.

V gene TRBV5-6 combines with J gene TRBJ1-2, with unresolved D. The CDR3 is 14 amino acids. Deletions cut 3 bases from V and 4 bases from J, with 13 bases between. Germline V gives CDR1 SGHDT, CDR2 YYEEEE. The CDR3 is CASSSRPNSYGYTF. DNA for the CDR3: TGTGCCAGCAGCTCGCGACCGAATAGCTATGGCTACACCTTC.

The CDR3 here is CSARDTGTGNYEQYF. The CDR3 DNA sequence: TGCAGTGCTAGAGATACGGGGACAGGGAACTACGAGCAGTACTTC. V and J are TRBV20-1 and TRBJ2-7; 9 nucleotides match TRBD1. CDR1 DFQATT and CDR2 SNEGSKA come from the germline V gene (reference sequence). V shed 0 bases, J shed 3 bases, and the junction held 6 bases outside the gene matches. This CDR3 region has 15 residues.

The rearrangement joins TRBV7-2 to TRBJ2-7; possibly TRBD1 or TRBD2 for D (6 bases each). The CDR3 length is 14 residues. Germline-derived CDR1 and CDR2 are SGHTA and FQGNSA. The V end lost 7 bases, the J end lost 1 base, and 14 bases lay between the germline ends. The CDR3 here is CASTRGGGSYEQYF. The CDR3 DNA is TGTGCCAGCACCCGTGGAGGGGGATCCTACGAGCAGTACTTC.

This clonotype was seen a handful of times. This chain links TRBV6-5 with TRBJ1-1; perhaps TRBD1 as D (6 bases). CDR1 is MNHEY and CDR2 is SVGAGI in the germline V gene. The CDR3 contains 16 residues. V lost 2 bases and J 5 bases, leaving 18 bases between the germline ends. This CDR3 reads CASSYVGGTRRTEAFF. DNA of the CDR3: TGTGCCAGCAGTTACGTAGGCGGGACAAGGCGGACTGAAGCTTTCTTT.

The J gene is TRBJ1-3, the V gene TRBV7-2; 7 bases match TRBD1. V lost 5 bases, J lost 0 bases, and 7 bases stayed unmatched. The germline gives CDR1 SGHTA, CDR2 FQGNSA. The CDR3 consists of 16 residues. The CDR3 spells CASSRDSGYSGNTIYF. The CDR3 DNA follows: TGTGCCAGCAGCCGGGACAGCGGCTACTCTGGAAACACCATATATTTT.

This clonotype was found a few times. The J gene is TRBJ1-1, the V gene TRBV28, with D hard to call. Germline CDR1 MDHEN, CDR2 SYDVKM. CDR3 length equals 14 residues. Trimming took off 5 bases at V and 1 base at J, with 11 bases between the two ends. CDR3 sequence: CASSTRTENTEAFF. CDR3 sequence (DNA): TGTGCCAGCAGTACTCGGACGGAGAACACTGAAGCTTTCTTT.

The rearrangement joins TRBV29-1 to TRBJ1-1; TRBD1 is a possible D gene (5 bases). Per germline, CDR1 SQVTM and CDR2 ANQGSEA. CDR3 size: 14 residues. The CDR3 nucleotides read TGCAGGGTTTCGGGACTCTTAGTAGGCACTGAAGCTTTCTTT. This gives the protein CRVSGLLVGTEAFF.

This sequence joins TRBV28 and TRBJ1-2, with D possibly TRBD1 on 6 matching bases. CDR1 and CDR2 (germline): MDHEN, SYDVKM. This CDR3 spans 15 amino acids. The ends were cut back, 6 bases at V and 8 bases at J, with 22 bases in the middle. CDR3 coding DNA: TGTGCCAGCAGGGGCGGGGGGGCGAATGCAGACGGCTACACCTTC. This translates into CASRGGGANADGYTF.

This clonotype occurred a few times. The CDR3 is CASSYAAWDLGPGELFF. In nucleotides, the CDR3 is TGTGCCAGCAGTTACGCGGCGTGGGACCTGGGGCCCGGGGAGCTGTTTTTT. This chain joins TRBV6-5 and TRBJ2-2; D possibly uses TRBD1 or TRBD2 (5 bases each). The CDR3 runs 17 residues. In germline, CDR1 is MNHEY, CDR2 SVGAGI. Trimming stripped 2 bases from V and 6 bases from J, with 19 bases between.

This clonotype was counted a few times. The CDR3 DNA reads TGCGCCAGCAGCCAAATGACTAGCGGGAGCCTAGATACGCAGTATTTT. Translated: CASSQMTSGSLDTQYF. J is TRBJ2-3 and V is TRBV4-3; 12 bases are shared with TRBD2. J gave up 5 bases and V 2 bases, and 5 bases lay outside the gene matches. CDR1 is LGHNA and CDR2 is YSLEER in the germline V gene. This CDR3 has 16 residues.

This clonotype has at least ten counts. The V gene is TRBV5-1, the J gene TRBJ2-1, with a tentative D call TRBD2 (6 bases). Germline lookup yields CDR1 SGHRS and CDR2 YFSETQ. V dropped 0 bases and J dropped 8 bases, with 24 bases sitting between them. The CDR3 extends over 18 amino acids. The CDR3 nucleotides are TGCGCCAGCAGCTTGGCGTTGGGGGGACCACCTACTAAGGATGAGCAGTTCTTC. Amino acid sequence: CASSLALGGPPTKDEQFF.

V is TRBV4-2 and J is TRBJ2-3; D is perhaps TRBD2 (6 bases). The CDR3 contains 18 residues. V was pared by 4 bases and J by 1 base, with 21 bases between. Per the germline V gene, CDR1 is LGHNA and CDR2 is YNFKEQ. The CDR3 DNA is TGTGCCAGCAGCCGACCACCCAGCACGGGGGACGGCACAGATACGCAGTATTTT. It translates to CASSRPPSTGDGTDTQYF.

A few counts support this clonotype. Here the CDR3 DNA reads TGTGCCACCAGCACTCAGGGGAACACTGAAGCTTTCTTT. The encoded protein is CATSTQGNTEAFF. The chain has TRBV15 and TRBJ1-1, with D possibly TRBD1 on 5 matching bases. V was trimmed by 4 bases and J by 1 base, leaving 7 bases between them. CDR3 length: 13 amino acids. CDR1 and CDR2 from the germline V gene are LNHNV and YYDKDF (reference sequence).

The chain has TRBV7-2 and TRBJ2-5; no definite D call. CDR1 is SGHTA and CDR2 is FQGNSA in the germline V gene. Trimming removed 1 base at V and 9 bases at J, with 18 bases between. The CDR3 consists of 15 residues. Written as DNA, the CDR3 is TGTGCCAGCAGCTTAGGGTTTTCGCTTTCGGTGTCCCAGTACTTC. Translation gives CASSLGFSLSVSQYF.

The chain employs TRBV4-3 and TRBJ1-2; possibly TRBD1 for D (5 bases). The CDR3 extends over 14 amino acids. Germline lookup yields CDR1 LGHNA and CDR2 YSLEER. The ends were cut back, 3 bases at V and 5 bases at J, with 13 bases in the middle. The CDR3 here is CASSQSQGAYGYTF. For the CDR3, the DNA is TGCGCCAGCAGCCAGTCGCAAGGGGCGTATGGCTACACCTTC.

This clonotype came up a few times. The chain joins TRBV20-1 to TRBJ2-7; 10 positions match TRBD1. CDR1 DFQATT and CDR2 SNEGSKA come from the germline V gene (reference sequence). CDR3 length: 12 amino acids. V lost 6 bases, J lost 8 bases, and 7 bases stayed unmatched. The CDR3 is CSARMDRGKQYF. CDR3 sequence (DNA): TGCAGTGCGCGAATGGACAGGGGGAAGCAGTACTTC.

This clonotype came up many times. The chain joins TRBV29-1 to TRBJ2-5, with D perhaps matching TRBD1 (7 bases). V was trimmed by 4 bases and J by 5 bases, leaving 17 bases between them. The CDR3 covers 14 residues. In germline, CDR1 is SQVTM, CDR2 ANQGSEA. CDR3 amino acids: CSVGGTASGETQYF. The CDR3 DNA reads TGCAGCGTTGGCGGGACAGCCAGCGGGGAGACCCAGTACTTC.

CDR3 nucleotide sequence: TGTGCCAGCAGTACCCCAAGGGGTGCAGATACGCAGTATTTT. This translates into CASSTPRGADTQYF. V and J are TRBV6-2 or TRBV6-3 and TRBJ2-3; a weak D match, TRBD1 (5 bases). The V gene's germline CDR1 is MNHEY and CDR2 SVGEGT. The CDR3 sequence is 14 residues long. V was pared by 5 bases and J by 4 bases, with 13 bases between.

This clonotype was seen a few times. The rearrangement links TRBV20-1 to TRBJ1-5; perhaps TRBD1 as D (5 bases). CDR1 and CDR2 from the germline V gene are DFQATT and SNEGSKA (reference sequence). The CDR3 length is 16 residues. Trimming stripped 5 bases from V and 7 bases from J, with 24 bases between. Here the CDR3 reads CSALVAHRGGRQPQHF. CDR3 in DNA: TGCAGTGCTTTAGTCGCCCATCGTGGGGGTAGGCAGCCCCAGCATTTT.

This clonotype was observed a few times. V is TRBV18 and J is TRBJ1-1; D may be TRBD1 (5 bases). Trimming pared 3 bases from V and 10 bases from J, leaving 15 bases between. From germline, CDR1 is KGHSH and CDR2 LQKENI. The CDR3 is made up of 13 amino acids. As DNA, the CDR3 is TGTGCCAGCTCACCGGGATCGGGACCGGCAGCTTTCTTT. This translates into CASSPGSGPAAFF.

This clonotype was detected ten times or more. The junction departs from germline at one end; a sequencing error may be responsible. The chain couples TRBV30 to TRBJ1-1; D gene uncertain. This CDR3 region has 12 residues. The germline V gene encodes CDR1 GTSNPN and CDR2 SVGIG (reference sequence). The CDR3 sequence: CAWTVAGYLLKF. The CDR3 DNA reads TGTGCCTGGACTGTAGCCGGTTACCTTCTGAAATTT.

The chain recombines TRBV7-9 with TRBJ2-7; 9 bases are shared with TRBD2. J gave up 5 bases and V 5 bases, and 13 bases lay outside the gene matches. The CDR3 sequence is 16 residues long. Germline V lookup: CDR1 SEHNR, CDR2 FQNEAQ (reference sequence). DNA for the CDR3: TGTGCCAGCAGCCCATACCCGACTAGCGGAGAAAACGAGCAGTACTTC. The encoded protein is CASSPYPTSGENEQYF.